Listed below are T cell receptor beta chains from one sample, sequenced in a study of blood T cells in healthy people across ages. One entry per CDR3 protein, called by TCRdb with MiXCR from the 5' RACE reads. This table has about 670,000 distinct CDR3 sequences, more than 45% appearing once. Sequencing used blood. Source of these receptors: a woman older than 75 in good health. Each CDR3 is given with its conserved first and last residue. The D gene is left open where the match is weak. Size is omitted from some rows. Given values are once, few, many or a class for expanded clones.

D gene	clone size	V gene	J gene	CDR3 length	CDR3 protein	CDR3 DNA
-	-	TRBV5-1	TRBJ2-1	13	CASIRDSYNEQFF	TGCGCCAGCATCCGGGACTCCTACAATGAGCAGTTCTTC
-	many	TRBV19	TRBJ2-5	14	CASSIDGRGKTQYF	TGTGCCAGTAGTATAGACGGGCGCGGGAAGACCCAGTACTTC
-	-	TRBV5-1	TRBJ2-4	16	CASTLGDGTLKNIQYF	TGCGCCAGCACATTGGGGGACGGGACACTCAAAAACATTCAGTACTTC
-	-	TRBV7-9	TRBJ2-7	12	CASSPTPDEQYF	TGTGCCAGCAGCCCCACCCCCGACGAGCAGTACTTC
TRBD2	many	TRBV9	TRBJ2-7	15	CASSAAGGPPYEQYF	TGTGCCAGCAGCGCAGCGGGAGGGCCTCCCTACGAGCAGTACTTC
TRBD2	-	TRBV4-2	TRBJ2-2	15	CASSPAPREAGELFF	TGTGCCAGCAGCCCCGCGCCGCGGGAGGCCGGGGAGCTGTTTTTT
-	-	TRBV7-8	TRBJ1-6	14	CASSLGGPFSPLHF	TGTGCCAGCAGCTTAGGAGGGCCGTTCTCACCCCTCCACTTT
TRBD2	many	TRBV3-1	TRBJ2-1	18	CASSPLLGLAGGGNEQFF	TGTGCCAGCAGCCCTTTGCTCGGACTAGCGGGGGGCGGGAATGAGCAGTTCTTC
-	-	TRBV2	TRBJ2-2	14	CASNRDHNTGELFF	TGTGCCAGCAATAGGGACCATAACACCGGGGAGCTGTTTTTT
-	many	TRBV2	TRBJ2-7	13	CASAEGPLTEQYF	TGTGCCAGCGCTGAGGGGCCTCTCACCGAGCAGTACTTC